What follows are 19 T cell receptor beta chains derived from one specimen sequenced in a study of metastatic and nonmetastatic thyroid tumors. Thyroid surgery took place with no prior treatment in any patient. TCRdb re-called the PCR reads through MiXCR. This sample has nearly 15,000 clones, with roughly 19% found just once. The sequenced sample was blood. These receptor sequences come from a female donor with papillary thyroid cancer or a benign thyroid nodule (not recorded which). Some clones in this sample may be carry-over from other donors' samples.

Details on this clone: Compared with germline, one end of the junction differs, possibly owing to a read error. The V gene is TRBV19, the J gene TRBJ2-5; maybe TRBD1 (6 bases). Germline V CDR1 and CDR2: LNHDA, SQIVND (reference sequence). This CDR3 is built from 14 residues. This CDR3 is CASSPDRRRESQYF. CDR3 coding DNA: TGTGCCAGTAGTCCAGACAGGCGTCGAGAGAGCCAGTACTTC.

This clone is categorized as medium-sized (0.01 to 0.1%). This rearrangement joins TRBV6-2 or TRBV6-3 to TRBJ2-1; possible D gene TRBD2, 6 bases. The length of the CDR3 is 13 residues. Per germline, CDR1 MNHEY and CDR2 SVGEGT. V lost 5 bases to trimming and J lost 5 bases, with 10 bases between them. The chain's CDR3 is CASSAGLNNEQFF. CDR3 bases: TGTGCCAGCAGTGCGGGACTCAACAATGAGCAGTTCTTC.

This clone has just a few counts. The chain is built from TRBV7-9 and TRBJ2-3, with a weak D call TRBD2 (5 bases). This CDR3 has 12 amino acids. The germline V gene has CDR1 SEHNR and CDR2 FQNEAQ (reference sequence). Trimming took 4 bases from V and 4 from J, leaving 6 bases between them. In nucleotides, the CDR3 is TGTGCCAGCAGCTCGGGGTCAGATACGCAGTATTTT. Residues: CASSSGSDTQYF.

Remarks on this clone: The junction does not match germline at one end; this may be a read error. The chain has TRBV30 and TRBJ2-1; a possible D gene is TRBD1 (5 bases). The CDR3 totals 13 residues. Germline V gene sequence: CDR1 GTSNPN, CDR2 SVGIG (reference sequence). The CDR3 coding sequence is TGTGCCCGGAGTGCGACGACAGTTGGTGGGCAGTTCTTC. This codes for CARSATTVGGQFF.

This clone occurred many times. The rearrangement links TRBV7-8 to TRBJ2-5; no firm D call. This CDR3 has 14 residues. Trimming stripped 5 bases from V and 1 base from J, with 11 bases between. CDR1 is SGHVS and CDR2 is FQNEAQ in the germline V gene. The CDR3 bases are TGTGCCAGCAGCCCCCGTAGACTCCAAGAGACCCAGTACTTC. Translated, it gives CASSPRRLQETQYF.

This clone appeared many times. The chain uses TRBV7-2 and TRBJ1-4; maybe TRBD1 (6 bases). Germline V CDR1 and CDR2: SGHTA, FQGNSA. The length of the CDR3 is 17 residues. V was cut by 4 bases and J by 12 bases, with 27 bases left in between. The CDR3, as DNA: TGTGCCAGCAGCTCCCAAACTCGACAGGAACCATCTGGGGAACTGTTTTTT. It encodes CASSSQTRQEPSGELFF.

This clone was found many times. This may stem from a read error, because a much larger clone lies one nucleotide away. The chain links TRBV20-1 to TRBJ1-2; possibly TRBD1 for D (5 bases). The CDR3 has 13 amino acids. Germline V CDR1 and CDR2: DFQATT, SNEGSKA (reference sequence). The CDR3 loop reads CSARSGANYGHTF. Written as DNA, the CDR3 is TGCAGTGCTAGATCCGGGGCCAACTATGGCCACACCTTC.

This clone was detected many times. The rearrangement uses TRBV18 and TRBJ2-5, with 13 bases fitting TRBD2. CDR3 length equals 15 residues. Germline CDR1 KGHSH, CDR2 LQKENI. The V segment lost 3 bases and the J segment 4 bases; nucleotides outside the gene matches: 2. DNA for the CDR3: TGTGCCAGCTCACCCGGACTAGCGGGAGCAGAGACCCAGTACTTC. It is translated as CASSPGLAGAETQYF. The full variable domain, with the rest looked up from reference TRBV18 and TRBJ2-5, is NAGVMQNPRHLVRRRGQEARLRCSPMKGHSHVYWYRQLPEEGLKFMVYLQKENIIDESGMPKERFSAEFPKEGPSILRIQQVVRGDSAAYFCASSPGLAGAETQYFGPGTRLLVL.

The table lists this clone with many counts. Different DNA sequences within this sample yield the same CDR3. V and J are TRBV18 and TRBJ2-5, with TRBD2 identical over 11 bases. The CDR3 contains 16 residues. Germline loops: CDR1 KGHSH, CDR2 LQKENI. J gave up 5 bases and V 4 bases, and 9 bases lay outside the gene matches. The CDR3 DNA sequence: TGTGCCAGCTCACATACTAGCGGGAGAGGCTCCGAGACCCAGTACTTC. Its translation is CASSHTSGRGSETQYF.

This clone was counted at least ten times. The genes are TRBV4-1 and TRBJ2-5; D may correspond to TRBD1 or TRBD2 (5 bases each). Looked up from germline, CDR1 is MGHRA and CDR2 is YSYEKL. This CDR3 is 15 amino acids long. V lost 1 base and J lost 5, with 14 bases in between. The CDR3 DNA reads TGCGCCAGCAGCCAAGCCAGGGCCGGCGGGGAGACCCAGTACTTC. Protein sequence: CASSQARAGGETQYF.

This clone was observed a handful of times. This sequence joins TRBV6-2 or TRBV6-3 and TRBJ1-1; no clear D. Trimming cost V 5 bases and J 3 bases, with 10 bases left between them. The CDR3 spans 13 residues. Germline lookup yields CDR1 MNHEY and CDR2 SVGEGT. In DNA form, the CDR3 reads TGTGCCAGCAGTCCTCCCTCGGACACTGAAGCTTTCTTT. It encodes CASSPPSDTEAFF.

This clone is classed as medium-sized (0.01 to 0.1%). The V and J genes are TRBV11-2 and TRBJ2-3, with 12 bases lining up with TRBD2. V shed 5 bases, J shed 2 bases, and the junction held 5 bases outside the gene matches. The germline CDR1 and CDR2 sequences are SGHAT and FQNNGV. The CDR3 is 16 amino acids. CDR3: CASSLGLAGNTDTQYF. The DNA for the CDR3 is TGTGCCAGCAGCCTTGGACTAGCGGGAAACACAGATACGCAGTATTTT.

This clone was observed at least ten times. The chain uses TRBV7-2 and TRBJ1-5; D gene ambiguous. V was trimmed by 1 base and J by 3 bases, leaving 7 bases between them. Germline CDR1 reads SGHTA; CDR2 reads FQGNSA. The CDR3 covers 14 residues. The CDR3 region is CASSLEVYNQPQHF. The CDR3 coding sequence is TGTGCCAGCAGCTTAGAAGTTTACAATCAGCCCCAGCATTTT.

This clone was seen many times. The chain combines TRBV7-2 with TRBJ2-1, with TRBD2 identical over 8 bases. V lost 6 bases to trimming and J lost 0 bases; unmatched junction nucleotides: 1. This CDR3 region has 14 residues. CDR1 and CDR2 (germline): SGHTA, FQGNSA. CDR3 nucleotide sequence: TGTGCCAGCAGGAGCGGGAGCTCCTACAATGAGCAGTTCTTC. This encodes CASRSGSSYNEQFF.

This clone occurred a few times. The chain is built from TRBV6-1 and TRBJ1-1; 8 nucleotides match TRBD1. The CDR3 is 13 amino acids. CDR1 MNHNS and CDR2 SASEGT come from the germline V gene. The trim removed 3 bases at V and 5 bases at J, leaving 2 bases unmatched. The CDR3 region has the DNA TGTGCCAGCAGTGAGTACAGGGGGACTGAAGCTTTCTTT. This sequence encodes CASSEYRGTEAFF.

By proportion, this clone is medium-sized. This chain connects TRBV6-2 or TRBV6-3 to TRBJ2-1; D could derive from TRBD1 or TRBD2 (5 bases each). Germline CDR1 reads MNHEY; CDR2 reads SVGEGT. Deletions cut 6 bases from V and 0 bases from J, with 15 bases between. CDR3 length: 16 amino acids. The CDR3 DNA reads as TGTGCCAGCAGCCGTATACCGGGGACCTCCTACAATGAGCAGTTCTTC. This encodes CASSRIPGTSYNEQFF.

This clone was recorded many times. This rearrangement joins TRBV10-3 to TRBJ1-2, with D possibly matching TRBD1 (5 bases). Trimming took 0 bases from V and 3 from J, leaving 14 bases between them. The CDR3 totals 16 residues. CDR1 and CDR2 (germline): ENHRY, SYGVKD. The CDR3 nucleotides read TGTGCCATCAGTGAGTCGATTTTATTACAGGACTATGGCTACACCTTC. Protein: CAISESILLQDYGYTF.

This clone is labeled as medium-sized. The CDR3 DNA follows: TGTGCCAGCAGTCGCAGCAATGAGCAGTTCTTC. Translating it yields CASSRSNEQFF. The V gene is TRBV12-3 or TRBV12-4, the J gene TRBJ2-1; D is ambiguous. CDR3 size: 11 residues. The V and J ends lost 5 bases and 6 bases respectively, with 5 bases between them.

This clone was observed many times. J is TRBJ1-5 and V is TRBV29-1; D is undetermined. Germline CDR1 is SQVTM and CDR2 is ANQGSEA. CDR3 size: 14 residues. Trimming pared 4 bases from V and 0 bases from J, leaving 10 bases between. This CDR3 is CSVGSGNSNQPQHF. Written as DNA, the CDR3 is TGCAGCGTTGGGTCGGGTAATAGCAATCAGCCCCAGCATTTT.